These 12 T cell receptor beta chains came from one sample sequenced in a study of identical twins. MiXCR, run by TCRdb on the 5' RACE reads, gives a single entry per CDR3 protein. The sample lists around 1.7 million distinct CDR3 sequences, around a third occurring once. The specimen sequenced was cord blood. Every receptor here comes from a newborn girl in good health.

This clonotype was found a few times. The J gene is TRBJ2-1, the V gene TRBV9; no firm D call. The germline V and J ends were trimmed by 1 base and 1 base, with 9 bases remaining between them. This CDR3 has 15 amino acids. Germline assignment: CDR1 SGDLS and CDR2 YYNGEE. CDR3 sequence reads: CASSVSDASYNEQFF. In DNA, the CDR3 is TGTGCCAGCAGCGTATCGGACGCATCCTACAATGAGCAGTTCTTC.

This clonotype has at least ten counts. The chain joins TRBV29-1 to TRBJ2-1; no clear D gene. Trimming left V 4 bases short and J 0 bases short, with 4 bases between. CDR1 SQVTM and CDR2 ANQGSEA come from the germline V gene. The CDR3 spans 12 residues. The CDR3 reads CSVGPSYNEQFF. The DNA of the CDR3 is TGCAGCGTTGGACCCTCCTACAATGAGCAGTTCTTC.

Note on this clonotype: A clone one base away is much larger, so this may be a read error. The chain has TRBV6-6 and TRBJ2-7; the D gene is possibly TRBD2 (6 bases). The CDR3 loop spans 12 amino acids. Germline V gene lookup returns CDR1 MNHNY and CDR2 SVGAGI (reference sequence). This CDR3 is CAGSSSAYEQYF. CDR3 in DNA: TGTGCCGGCAGTTCTAGCGCCTACGAGCAGTACTTC.

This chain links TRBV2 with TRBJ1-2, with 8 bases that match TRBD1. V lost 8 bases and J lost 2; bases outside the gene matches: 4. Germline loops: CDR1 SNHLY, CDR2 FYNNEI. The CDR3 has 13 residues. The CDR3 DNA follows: TGTGCCAGCGGACAGGGCGGAAACTATGGCTACACCTTC. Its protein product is CASGQGGNYGYTF.

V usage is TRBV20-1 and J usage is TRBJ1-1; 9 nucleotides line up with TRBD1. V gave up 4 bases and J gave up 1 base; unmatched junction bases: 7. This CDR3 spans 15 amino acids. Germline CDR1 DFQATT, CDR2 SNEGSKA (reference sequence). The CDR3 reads CSATQGAYKNTEAFF. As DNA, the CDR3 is TGCAGTGCTACACAGGGGGCGTACAAGAACACTGAAGCTTTCTTT.

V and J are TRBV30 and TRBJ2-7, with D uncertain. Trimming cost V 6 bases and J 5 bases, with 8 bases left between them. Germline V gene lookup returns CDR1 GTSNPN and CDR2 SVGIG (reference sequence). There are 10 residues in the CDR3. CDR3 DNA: TGTGCCTGCCGAGGTAACGAGCAGTACTTC. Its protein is CACRGNEQYF.

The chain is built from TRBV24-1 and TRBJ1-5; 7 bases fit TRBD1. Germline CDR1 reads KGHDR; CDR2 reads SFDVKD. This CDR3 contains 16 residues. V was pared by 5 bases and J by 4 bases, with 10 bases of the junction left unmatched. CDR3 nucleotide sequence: TGTGCCACCAGTGGGGACAGTCACCCACTTAATCAGCCCCAGCATTTT. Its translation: CATSGDSHPLNQPQHF.

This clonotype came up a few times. CDR3 in amino acids: CASSALARNDNEQFF. The CDR3, as DNA: TGTGCCAGCAGCGCCCTAGCGAGAAACGACAATGAGCAGTTCTTC. The chain links TRBV7-9 to TRBJ2-1, with a weak D call TRBD2 (6 bases). CDR1 and CDR2 (germline): SEHNR, FQNEAQ (reference sequence). CDR3 length: 15 amino acids. V was shortened by 5 bases and J by 5 bases, with 16 bases between the two germline ends.

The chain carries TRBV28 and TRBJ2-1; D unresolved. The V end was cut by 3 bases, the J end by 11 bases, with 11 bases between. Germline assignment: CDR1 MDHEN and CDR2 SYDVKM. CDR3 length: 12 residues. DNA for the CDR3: TGTGCCAGCAGTTTCCCTGTGGGTAAGCAGTTCTTC. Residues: CASSFPVGKQFF. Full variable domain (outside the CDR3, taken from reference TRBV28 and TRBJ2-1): DVKVTQSSRYLVKRTGEKVFLECVQDMDHENMFWYRQDPGLGLRLIYFSYDVKMKEKGDIPEGYSVSREKKERFSLILESASTNQTSMYLCASSFPVGKQFFGPGTRLTVL.

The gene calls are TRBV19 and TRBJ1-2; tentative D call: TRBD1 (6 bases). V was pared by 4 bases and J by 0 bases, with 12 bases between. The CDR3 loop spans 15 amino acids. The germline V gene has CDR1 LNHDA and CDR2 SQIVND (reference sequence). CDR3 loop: CASSRYRTANYGYTF. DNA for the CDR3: TGTGCCAGTAGTAGGTACCGGACAGCTAACTATGGCTACACCTTC.

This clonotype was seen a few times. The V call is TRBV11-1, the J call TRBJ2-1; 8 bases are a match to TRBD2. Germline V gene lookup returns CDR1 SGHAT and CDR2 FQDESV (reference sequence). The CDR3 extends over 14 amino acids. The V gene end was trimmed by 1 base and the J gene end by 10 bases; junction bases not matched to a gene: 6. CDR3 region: CASSLGRAGDEQFF. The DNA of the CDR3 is TGTGCCAGCAGCTTAGGGCGAGCGGGAGACGAGCAGTTCTTC.

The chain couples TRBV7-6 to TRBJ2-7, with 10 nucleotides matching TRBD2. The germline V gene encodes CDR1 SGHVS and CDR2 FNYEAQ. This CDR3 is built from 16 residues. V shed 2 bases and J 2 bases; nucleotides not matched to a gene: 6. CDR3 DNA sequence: TGTGCCAGCAGCTTACTAGCGGGAGCCAACACCTACGAGCAGTACTTC. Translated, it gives CASSLLAGANTYEQYF.